Listed below are T cell receptor beta chains from one sample, sequenced in a study of early T cells in non-severe SARS-CoV-2 infection. TCRdb itself ran the 5' RACE reads through MiXCR, one entry per CDR3 protein. The data show about 63,000 distinct CDR3 sequences, 10% to 15% seen once. Sequenced sample: whole blood. Receptor source: an adult who was a healthcare worker with PCR-confirmed SARS-CoV-2 infection or an uninfected control (not recorded which). Both conserved end residues are part of each CDR3. Fields, in order: V gene, J gene, D gene, clone size, CDR3 protein, CDR3 DNA. D genes are given only for firm matches. Some rows have no size entry. The others give once, few or many, or a class for an expanded clone.

V: TRBV5-8
J: TRBJ2-5
D: -
size: many
CDR3: CASSLESGWETQYF
DNA: TGTGCCAGCAGCTTGGAATCAGGGTGGGAGACCCAGTACTTC

V: TRBV7-7
J: TRBJ2-1
D: -
size: many
CDR3: CASSLEVLSEQFF
DNA: TGTGCCAGCAGCTTAGAGGTCCTCTCCGAGCAGTTCTTC

V: TRBV6-5
J: TRBJ2-7
D: TRBD2
size: many
CDR3: CASSSPGLARYEQYF
DNA: TGTGCCAGCAGCTCACCCGGACTAGCCCGCTACGAGCAGTACTTC

V: TRBV20-1
J: TRBJ1-1
D: -
size: many
CDR3: CSAPSAIDTEAFF
DNA: TGCAGTGCCCCCAGCGCCATAGACACTGAAGCTTTCTTT

V: TRBV19
J: TRBJ2-2
D: -
size: many
CDR3: CASSIAAGANTGELFF
DNA: TGTGCCAGTAGTATAGCGGCAGGGGCGAACACCGGGGAGCTGTTTTTT

V: TRBV10-2
J: TRBJ2-1
D: TRBD1
size: many
CDR3: CASSAKGAGSLSYNEQFF
DNA: TGCGCCAGCAGTGCGAAGGGGGCAGGGAGTCTGTCCTACAATGAGCAGTTCTTC

V: TRBV19
J: TRBJ2-2
D: -
size: many
CDR3: CASSIKGGTGELFF
DNA: TGTGCCAGTAGTATCAAGGGGGGCACCGGGGAGCTGTTTTTT

V: TRBV25-1
J: TRBJ2-1
D: -
size: many
CDR3: CASSGVWSYNEQFF
DNA: TGTGCCAGCAGTGGGGTTTGGTCCTACAATGAGCAGTTCTTC

V: TRBV6-5
J: TRBJ2-5
D: -
size: few
CDR3: CASSYSRTGRQETQYF
DNA: TGTGCCAGCAGTTACTCGAGAACCGGACGTCAAGAGACCCAGTACTTC

V: TRBV6-2/TRBV6-3
J: TRBJ1-2
D: -
size: many
CDR3: CAGYTGGYGYTF
DNA: TGTGCCGGTTATACTGGAGGGTATGGCTACACCTTC

V: TRBV2
J: TRBJ2-5
D: -
size: few
CDR3: CASKSSTGRGTQYF
DNA: TGTGCCAGCAAATCCTCTACTGGGAGAGGGACCCAGTACTTC

V: TRBV9
J: TRBJ2-1
D: -
size: many
CDR3: CASSPPLGSYNEQFF
DNA: TGTGCCAGCAGCCCTCCCCTGGGTTCCTACAATGAGCAGTTCTTC

V: TRBV7-2
J: TRBJ1-2
D: -
size: many
CDR3: CASSEGPLGYTF
DNA: TGTGCCAGCAGCGAGGGCCCCTTGGGCTACACCTTC

V: TRBV6-6
J: TRBJ1-5
D: -
size: many
CDR3: CASRLYSNQPQHF
DNA: TGTGCCAGCCGACTTTATAGCAATCAGCCCCAGCATTTT

V: TRBV6-5
J: TRBJ2-1
D: -
size: few
CDR3: CAAGGTGPYNEQFF
DNA: TGTGCCGCGGGGGGGACAGGGCCCTACAATGAGCAGTTCTTC

V: TRBV12-3/TRBV12-4
J: TRBJ1-3
D: -
size: few
CDR3: CASKSPVTGNTIYF
DNA: TGTGCCAGCAAATCCCCGGTAACTGGAAACACCATATATTTT

V: TRBV11-2
J: TRBJ2-2
D: TRBD1
size: many
CDR3: CASSLGTGGVSTGELFF
DNA: TGTGCCAGCAGCTTAGGGACAGGGGGCGTATCCACCGGGGAGCTGTTTTTT

V: TRBV7-2
J: TRBJ1-1
D: -
size: -
CDR3: CASSLQVRATEAFF
DNA: TGTGCCAGCAGCTTACAGGTCCGAGCCACTGAAGCTTTCTTT

V: TRBV7-9
J: TRBJ1-1
D: -
size: -
CDR3: CASSSPGTENTEAFF
DNA: TGTGCCAGCAGCTCTCCCGGGACCGAGAACACTGAAGCTTTCTTT

V: TRBV27
J: TRBJ1-5
D: TRBD1
size: few
CDR3: CASSSGQGQHF
DNA: TGTGCCAGCAGTTCAGGACAGGGCCAGCATTTT

V: TRBV2
J: TRBJ1-1
D: -
size: few
CDR3: CASRALRNTEAFF
DNA: TGTGCCAGCAGGGCATTGAGGAACACTGAAGCTTTCTTT

V: TRBV4-3
J: TRBJ1-1
D: -
size: many
CDR3: CASSQDRFRTEAFF
DNA: TGCGCCAGCAGCCAAGATCGGTTTCGGACTGAAGCTTTCTTT

V: TRBV7-2
J: TRBJ2-3
D: -
size: -
CDR3: CASSFGTGYTDTQYF
DNA: TGTGCCAGCAGCTTCGGGACGGGGTACACAGATACGCAGTATTTT

V: TRBV3-1
J: TRBJ1-2
D: -
size: many
CDR3: CASSQGAAPGSLAF
DNA: TGTGCCAGCAGCCAAGGAGCGGCTCCGGGGAGTTTGGCCTTC

V: TRBV6-2/TRBV6-3
J: TRBJ2-6
D: TRBD1
size: -
CDR3: CASSTQGFGANVLTF
DNA: TGTGCCAGCAGCACACAGGGGTTTGGGGCCAACGTCCTGACTTTC

V: TRBV2
J: TRBJ2-4
D: -
size: many
CDR3: CASSEVRVTKNIQYF
DNA: TGTGCCAGCAGTGAAGTTAGGGTAACCAAAAACATTCAGTACTTC